This T cell receptor (beta chain) was recovered during a study of cytomegalovirus exposure and HLA in healthy donors (TCRdb year 2017). Some background on the complete study: An earlier analysis of 550 to 700 of the donors reported approximately 300 Gb of sequence data and more than 90 million unique TCR beta sequences from 150 million to 200 million T cells. A later analysis re-analyzed previously published TCR beta repertoires from several hundred donors and added high-resolution HLA genotyping to study TCR occurrence patterns. Donor age, sex, ethnicity and CMV serostatus were compiled together with the repertoire data. Among some 410 genotyped donors of the cohort, an average of roughly 240,000 unique TCR beta nucleotide sequences were sequenced per donor, roughly 20% of them non-productive. The later analysis used no new phenotypic data to find candidate immune exposures, relying instead on TCR beta sequences and their occurrence across donors. To predict cytomegalovirus infection status, the study combined high-throughput TCR immunosequencing, statistical association of individual TCRs with disease status, and machine learning. All discovery cohort repertoires had been generated on a single sequencing platform. HLA typing covered class I and class II loci at four-digit resolution. Among the approximately 400 genotyped donors, around 79% belonged to the genetic ancestry cluster associated with self-reported Caucasian donors. An earlier analysis of 500 to 750 of the donors applied high-throughput TCR beta sequencing to assess whether each TCR beta V gene segment acted as functional or pseudogenic. The study used immunosequencing to profile the T cell repertoires of several hundred subjects and linked those repertoires to cytomegalovirus serostatus. A separate validation cohort of approximately 130 different subjects was used in addition to the roughly 640-subject first cohort. The study aimed to test whether signatures of past pathogen exposure could be identified by cataloging public T cell receptors. Genome-wide SNP genotypes for about three fifths of the 666 donors were used in a later genetic analysis, which treated that subset as a discovery cohort. Roughly 300 gigabases of sequencing data and approximately 84 million unique TCR sequences were included in an early release covering 500 to 750 HLA-typed donors. Several DR-DQ haplotypes were treated as single units for association and clustering because of strong linkage in the cohort. Typing coverage differed by locus: A, B, C, DRB1 and DQB1 were typed in about 620-640 donors, DQA1 in about 500, DPA1 in 600 to 610, and DPB1 in just under 490.

Library prep was done by the immunoSEQ multiplex PCR assay. For the multiplex PCR, a mixture combining 60 forward primers for TCR Vbeta segments and 13 reverse primers for TCR Jbeta segments was used. The CDR3 region of rearranged TCR beta genes was amplified from genomic DNA with a multiplex PCR assay. The amplified TCR beta libraries were sequenced on the Illumina HiSeq System as 87-base-pair reads. Under the source paper's analysis protocol: Across the 500 to 850 repertoires, a later analysis counted around 80 million unique TCR beta chains, around 10 million of which were shared by at least two donors. Raw reads were error-corrected and collapsed into unique sequences with a nearest-neighbor algorithm that merged closely related sequences to remove PCR and sequencing errors. V, D and J gene segments were assigned by aligning CDR3 sequences to IMGT reference sequences. For a sequence to be retained, a match of at least six nucleotides to both a V gene segment and a J gene segment was required. Rearrangements were called productive when the CDR3 lacked stop codons and stayed in frame with V and J; all others were non-productive. CDR3 was defined according to IMGT convention as the region running from the second conserved V-encoded cysteine to the conserved J-encoded phenylalanine. The earlier analysis of about 640 of the donors excluded any sequence lacking an unambiguous match to a single V gene segment. An earlier analysis of 587 of the donors called V segments functional above 56.7% productive rearrangements and segregating when the between-donor standard deviation exceeded 5%. A statistical classification framework was developed to diagnose cytomegalovirus status using the catalog of TCR beta chain sequences. V and J gene assignment, in a later analysis, came from comparing TCR nucleotide sequences with IMGT/GENE-DB human TR gene sequences. A later analysis assigned CDR3 sequences and most-parsimonious VDJ recombination scenarios with the TCRdist pipeline. In a later analysis, each TCR beta chain was defined by its CDR3 amino acid sequence together with its V-gene family, and reads without a unique V-gene family were excluded. To address suspected cross-contamination and a sequencing artifact, a later analysis removed 592 highly shared, low-generation-probability nucleotide sequences. In a later analysis, a clonal expansion index for each public chain was calculated from normalized within-repertoire ranks of inferred template counts. In a later analysis, generation probabilities were computed with a VDJ recombination model fitted to out-of-frame rearrangements, and the resulting probabilities were checked against IGoR. Hypergeometric tests were used in a later analysis to score TCR-TCR, TCR-HLA and TCR-CMV co-occurrence, with a repertoire-size bias correction applied to the TCR pairs. In a later analysis, false discovery rates were estimated by permuting HLA or CMV assignments 20 times. In a later analysis, co-occurring TCRs were grouped with DBSCAN, and TCRdist sequence similarity was added when clustering was performed within HLA-allele-positive subsets. Co-occurrence clustering excluded repertoires with fewer than 30,000 or more than 120,000 public chains, plus five with anomalous nucleotide sharing. TCRdb mirrors the immuneACCESS table, restricted to in-frame sequences. Some clones are absent from its copies; in checked studies, under half trace to an unresolved V gene, and the reason for the others is unknown. For V, J and clone size, that table is used; D and trimming come from the DNA. This sample comprises more than 95,000 clones, approximately 80% of them detected only once. Of the sample, around 3.7% falls within the top ten clones.

About this clone: The antigen this receptor binds is unknown. Base quality data are lacking; no much larger clone is found one base away.

In total, just over 650 healthy bone marrow donors made up the cohort. At the time of sampling, all cohort members were nominally healthy, though unrecorded immune exposures were likely present. The donor tested CMV seronegative, placing the donor among the 350 to 400 seronegative members of the cohort. A peripheral blood sample was collected from each donor, and TCR beta sequencing was performed on peripheral blood mononuclear cells. The Qiagen DNeasy Blood Extraction Kit was used to extract genomic DNA from the blood cell samples. What the research found in general, with its limitations: Immune exposure information for the cohort was limited to CMV serostatus. An association between a missense DCLRE1C variant and V-gene and J-gene trimming of TCR beta chains was found in a later genetic analysis and replicated in an independent cohort. According to the authors, the approach could potentially be generalized to other disease states and immunological phenotypes. Assigning TCR associations to individual alleles was difficult when HLA alleles, especially DR and DQ, strongly co-occurred. Because some donors lacked HLA typing at each locus, the association tests relied only on the typed subset. Cytomegalovirus status was reported to be diagnosed by the classifier with high specificity and sensitivity in both the original and validation cohorts. Linkage disequilibrium might explain the correlated functional status among segregating V segments, but an unknown experimental factor could not be ruled out. In vitro tests confirmed that a few of the cytomegalovirus-associated TCR beta chains recognize cytomegalovirus antigens. An earlier analysis of roughly 570 of the donors showed that most TCR beta V segments appeared in productive rearrangements either about 87% or about 30% of the time, which broadly matched IMGT annotations. Only TCR beta chains were sequenced in this cohort, and the absence of alpha or paired-chain data limited detectable features. The presence/absence analyses assumed that sequencing depth was roughly uniform across donors, and that assumption may not be true. A further reported finding was that TCR beta sequences accurately predicted the HLA-A and HLA-B alleles for most subjects in the first cohort. A later genetic analysis reported fewer N-insertions in productive TCRs among donors in an Asian-associated ancestry cluster than the roughly 620-donor mean. In a later analysis, several top co-occurrence clusters were reported to appear linked to parvovirus B19, influenza, CMV and Epstein-Barr virus. The sequencing pipeline was judged likely to have produced a cluster of highly shared sequence variants as a technical artifact. The study listed around 160 TCR beta chains as associated with cytomegalovirus. The earlier analysis of some 540 of the donors excluded 15 to 20 rarely observed V segments, including chromosome 9 orphons, because counts were too low. Compared with equally common non-associated chains, HLA-associated TCR beta chains in a later analysis were more clonally expanded and had lower generation probabilities. In a later analysis, the rate of TCR association differed among HLA loci, with DRB1 alleles having the most associated TCRs and HLA-C alleles having the fewest. Specific HLA alleles were associated with around 18,000 TCR beta sequences at a false discovery rate of 0.05 in a later analysis. Most TCR sequences were seen in very few donors, while some public TCRs were found in many individuals. According to a later analysis, most CMV-associated TCR beta chains appeared to be HLA-restricted, and the HLA associations seemed to be driven largely by CMV exposure.

This clonotype originated in a man aged 25 to 40 in good health and CMV-seronegative. The material sequenced was PBMCs.

The CDR3 region has the sequence CATSRDPDRSGNEQFF. The DNA sequence is TGTGCCACCAGCAGAGATCCCGACAGGTCGGGTAATGAGCAGTTCTTC. The rearrangement combines TRBV15 with TRBJ2-1, with TRBD1 perhaps the D gene, on 6 matching bases. V is clipped by 0 bases and J by 7 bases, and the sequence between their germline boundaries is 16 bases long. The germline V gene (reference sequence) specifies LNHNV as CDR1 and YYDKDF as CDR2. Taken from cysteine to phenylalanine, the CDR3 has 16 residues. Left in the record is the CDR3 DNA by itself, 48 bases read in frame from the first base. Joined to the reference TRBV15 and TRBJ2-1 proteins, this CDR3 gives the full variable domain: DAMVIQNPRYQVTQFGKPVTLSCSQTLNHNVMYWYQQKSSQAPKLLFHYYDKDFNNEADTPDNFQSRRPNTSFCFLDIRSPGLGDTAMYLCATSRDPDRSGNEQFFGPGTRLTVL.